This is a list of T cell receptor beta chains from one sample in a study of cytomegalovirus exposure and HLA in healthy donors. Method: immunoSEQ multiplex PCR; TCRdb's copy keeps in-frame clones and lacks some. The table has about 190,000 clones, roughly 75% seen once; the top ten hold approximately 5%. Source material: PBMCs. The receptors here all came from a man between 25 and 39 years old in good health and CMV-seropositive. Each CDR3 is given with its conserved first and last residue. D genes are given only for firm matches. Size is omitted from some rows. Given values are once, few, many or a class for expanded clones.

clone_size j_call d_call v_call cdr3_aa cdr3_nt
- TRBJ2-7 - TRBV4-1 CASSHTQGIREQYF TGCGCCAGCAGCCACACACAGGGAATTCGCGAGCAGTACTTC
once TRBJ1-3 - TRBV6-5 CAVGEGGNTIYF TGTGCCGTAGGCGAGGGTGGAAACACCATATATTTT
- TRBJ2-1 TRBD2 TRBV5-3 CARSYQTSGVYLNEQFF TGTGCCAGAAGCTACCAGACTAGCGGAGTGTACCTTAATGAGCAGTTCTTC
- TRBJ2-1 - TRBV7-2 CASSPPGYEQFF TGTGCCAGCAGCCCCCCGGGGTATGAGCAGTTCTTC
- TRBJ2-2 - TRBV6-4 CASSDQGAAGELFF TGTGCCAGCAGTGACCAAGGGGCGGCCGGGGAGCTGTTTTTT
- TRBJ2-3 TRBD2 TRBV9 CASNPAGVSDTQYF TGTGCCAGCAACCCAGCGGGAGTTTCAGATACGCAGTATTTT
- TRBJ1-6 TRBD1 TRBV5-4 CASSVGQGGPGSPLHF TGTGCCAGCAGCGTGGGACAGGGAGGCCCGGGTTCACCCCTCCACTTT
- TRBJ2-4 - TRBV28 CASSLGRPAKNIQYF TGTGCCAGCAGTTTAGGGAGGCCGGCCAAAAACATTCAGTACTTC
- TRBJ1-2 - TRBV7-9 CSSSSTGRGKFNGYTF TGTTCCAGCAGCTCCACGGGCAGGGGCAAGTTTAATGGCTACACCTTC
- TRBJ2-1 TRBD2 TRBV4-2 CASSLSGTSGGDYNEQFF TGTGCCAGCAGCCTAAGCGGAACTAGCGGGGGGGATTACAATGAGCAGTTCTTC
once TRBJ1-3 - TRBV6-6 CASSSSDSGNTIYF TGTGCCAGCAGTTCGTCAGACTCTGGAAACACCATATATTTT
- TRBJ2-7 - TRBV7-6 CASSLGETDYEQYF TGTGCCAGCAGCTTAGGGGAGACCGACTACGAGCAGTACTTC
- TRBJ2-1 TRBD2 TRBV19 CASSIDRGGGLAYNEQFF TGTGCCAGTAGTATAGATCGAGGCGGGGGACTAGCGTACAATGAGCAGTTCTTC
- TRBJ2-1 TRBD1 TRBV2 CARRQGWGEQFF TGTGCCAGGCGACAGGGTTGGGGTGAGCAGTTCTTC
- TRBJ1-2 - TRBV5-4 CASSFAPDSDYGYTF TGTGCCAGCAGCTTTGCCCCGGACAGTGACTATGGCTACACCTTC
few TRBJ1-1 - TRBV6-5 CASRKQLNTEAFF TGTGCCAGCAGGAAACAGCTGAACACTGAAGCTTTCTTT
- TRBJ2-1 - TRBV5-4 CASNLWGPHEQFF TGTGCCAGCAACCTCTGGGGCCCCCATGAGCAGTTCTTC
- TRBJ2-5 TRBD2 TRBV10-3 CAISESGGGAETQYF TGTGCCATCAGTGAGTCAGGCGGGGGAGCAGAGACCCAGTACTTC
- TRBJ1-2 - TRBV4-1 CASSHEDRAYGYTF TGCGCCAGCAGCCACGAAGACAGAGCCTATGGCTACACCTTC
- TRBJ2-1 TRBD2 TRBV15 CATIASGRVYNEQFF TGTGCCACCATCGCAAGCGGGAGGGTTTACAATGAGCAGTTCTTC
- TRBJ2-5 TRBD2 TRBV5-6 CASSLATSGSSQETQYF TGTGCCAGCAGCTTGGCGACTAGCGGGAGTAGCCAAGAGACCCAGTACTTC
- TRBJ1-6 TRBD1 TRBV9 CASSVGGDRGSPLHF TGTGCCAGCAGCGTAGGGGGGGACAGGGGTTCACCCCTCCACTTT
once TRBJ2-7 - TRBV12-2 CASRLPSRGQSPRCEQYF TGTGCAAGTCGCTTACCGTCCCGGGGACAGAGCCCCCGGTGCGAGCAGTACTTC
- TRBJ2-2 - TRBV5-6 CASSLKRRKFTGELFF TGTGCCAGCAGCTTGAAGCGCAGAAAATTCACCGGGGAGCTGTTTTTT
- TRBJ1-4 - TRBV5-6 CASSLGSPGREKLFF TGTGCCAGCAGCTTGGGCAGCCCCGGGAGGGAAAAACTGTTTTTT
- TRBJ2-1 - TRBV5-1 CASSLQRGTYNEQFF TGCGCCAGCAGCTTGCAACGGGGGACTTACAATGAGCAGTTCTTC
- TRBJ2-7 TRBD2 TRBV4-3 CASSQDSSGDEQYF TGCGCCAGCAGCCAAGATTCGAGCGGGGACGAGCAGTACTTC
- TRBJ2-5 TRBD2 TRBV7-3 CASSLIGGRPGVETQYF TGTGCCAGCAGCTTAATTGGCGGGAGACCGGGCGTGGAGACCCAGTACTTC
- TRBJ1-5 TRBD1 TRBV30 CAWGGQGHQPQHF TGTGCCTGGGGGGGACAGGGCCATCAGCCCCAGCATTTT
- TRBJ1-1 - TRBV7-9 CASSPGGGSLEAFF TGTGCCAGCAGCCCGGGGGGAGGGAGCCTTGAAGCTTTCTTT
- TRBJ2-2 - TRBV6-5 CASSYWREGELFF TGTGCCAGCAGTTATTGGAGGGAAGGGGAGCTGTTTTTT
- TRBJ2-7 TRBD1 TRBV7-9 CASSPTAGTGKNEQYF TGTGCCAGCAGCCCTACTGCAGGGACAGGGAAAAACGAGCAGTACTTC
- TRBJ2-7 - TRBV18 CASSPLGQGWEQYF TGTGCCAGCTCACCATTAGGTCAGGGGTGGGAGCAGTACTTC
- TRBJ1-1 TRBD1 TRBV9 CASSSRQGLNTEAFF TGTGCCAGCAGCTCCCGACAGGGCCTGAACACTGAAGCTTTCTTT
- TRBJ2-7 TRBD2 TRBV6-5 CASSYGGVDEQYF TGTGCCAGCAGTTACGGGGGGGTGGACGAGCAGTACTTC
once TRBJ1-1 - TRBV9 CASSPPRRSGEAFF TGTGCCAGCAGCCCCCCCCGCCGGAGCGGAGAAGCTTTCTTT
- TRBJ2-7 TRBD2 TRBV29-1 CSVAGLAGGYEQYF TGCAGCGTCGCGGGACTAGCGGGCGGTTACGAGCAGTACTTC
- TRBJ2-7 TRBD1 TRBV28 CASSFQSDRERYSSYEQYF TGTGCCAGCAGTTTCCAGTCGGACAGGGAACGCTATAGCTCCTACGAGCAGTACTTC